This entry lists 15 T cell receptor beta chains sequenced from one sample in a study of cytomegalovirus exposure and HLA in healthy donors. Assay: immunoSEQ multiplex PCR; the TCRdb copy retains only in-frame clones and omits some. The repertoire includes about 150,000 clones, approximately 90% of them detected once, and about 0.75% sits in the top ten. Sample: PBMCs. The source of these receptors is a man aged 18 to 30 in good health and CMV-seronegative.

CDR3 DNA: TGTGCCAGTAGGACCACCGGGAGTTTATATGGCTACACCTTC. Residues: CASRTTGSLYGYTF. This chain joins TRBV19 and TRBJ1-2; D gene uncertain. CDR1 and CDR2 (germline): LNHDA, SQIVND (reference sequence). The CDR3 totals 14 residues. V was pared by 6 bases and J by 5 bases, with 16 bases between. The whole variable domain, filled in from reference TRBV19 and TRBJ1-2, reads DGGITQSPKYLFRKEGQNVTLSCEQNLNHDAMYWYRQDPGQGLRLIYYSQIVNDFQKGDIAEGYSVSREKKESFPLTVTSAQKNPTAFYLCASRTTGSLYGYTFGSGTRLTVV.

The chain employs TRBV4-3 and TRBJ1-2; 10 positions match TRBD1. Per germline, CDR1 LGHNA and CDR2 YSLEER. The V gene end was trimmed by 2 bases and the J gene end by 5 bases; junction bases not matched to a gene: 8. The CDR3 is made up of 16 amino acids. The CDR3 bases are TGCGCCAGCAGCCAATGGCCGGGACAGGGGCTTTATGGCTACACCTTC. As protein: CASSQWPGQGLYGYTF.

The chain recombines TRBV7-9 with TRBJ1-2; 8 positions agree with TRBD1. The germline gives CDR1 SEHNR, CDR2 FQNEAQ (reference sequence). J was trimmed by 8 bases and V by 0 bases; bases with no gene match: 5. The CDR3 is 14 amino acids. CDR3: CASSLAGQGLGYTF. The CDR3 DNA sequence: TGTGCCAGCAGCTTAGCCGGACAGGGTTTGGGCTACACCTTC.

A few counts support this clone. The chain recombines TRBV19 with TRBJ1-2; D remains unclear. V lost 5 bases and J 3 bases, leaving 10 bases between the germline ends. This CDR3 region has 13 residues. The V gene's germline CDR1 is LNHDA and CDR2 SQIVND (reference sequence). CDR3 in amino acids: CASSLTIDYGYTF. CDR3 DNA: TGTGCCAGTAGTCTGACAATAGACTATGGCTACACCTTC.

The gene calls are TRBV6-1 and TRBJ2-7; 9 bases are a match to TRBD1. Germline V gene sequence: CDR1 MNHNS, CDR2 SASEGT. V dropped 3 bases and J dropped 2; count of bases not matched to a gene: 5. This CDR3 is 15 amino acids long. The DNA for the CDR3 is TGTGCCAGCAGTGACCTGGGACAGGGCACCTACGAGCAGTACTTC. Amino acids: CASSDLGQGTYEQYF.

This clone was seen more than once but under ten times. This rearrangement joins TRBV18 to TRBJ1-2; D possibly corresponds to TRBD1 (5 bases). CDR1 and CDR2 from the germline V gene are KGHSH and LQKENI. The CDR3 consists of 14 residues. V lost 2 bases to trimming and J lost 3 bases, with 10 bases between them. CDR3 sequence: CASSPMGEDYGYTF. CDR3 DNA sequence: TGTGCCAGCTCACCAATGGGGGAGGACTATGGCTACACCTTC.

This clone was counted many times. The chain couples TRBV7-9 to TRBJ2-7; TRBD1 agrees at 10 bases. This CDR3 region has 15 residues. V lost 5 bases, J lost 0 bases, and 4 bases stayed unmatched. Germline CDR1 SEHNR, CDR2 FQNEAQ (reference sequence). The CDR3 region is CASSRQGASSYEQYV. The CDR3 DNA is TGTGCCAGCAGCAGACAGGGGGCGAGCTCCTACGAGCAGTACGTC.

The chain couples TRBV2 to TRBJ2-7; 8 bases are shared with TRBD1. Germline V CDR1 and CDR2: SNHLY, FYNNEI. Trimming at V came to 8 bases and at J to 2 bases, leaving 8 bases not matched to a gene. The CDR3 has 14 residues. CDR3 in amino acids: CASLRQGPTYEQYF. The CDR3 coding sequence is TGTGCCAGCCTTCGACAGGGGCCTACCTACGAGCAGTACTTC.

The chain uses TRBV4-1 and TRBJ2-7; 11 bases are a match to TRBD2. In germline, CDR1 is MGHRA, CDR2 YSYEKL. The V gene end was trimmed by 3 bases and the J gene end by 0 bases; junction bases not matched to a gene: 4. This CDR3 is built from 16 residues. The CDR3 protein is CASSHASGGFSYEQYF. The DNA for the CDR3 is TGCGCCAGCAGCCATGCTAGCGGGGGGTTCTCCTACGAGCAGTACTTC.

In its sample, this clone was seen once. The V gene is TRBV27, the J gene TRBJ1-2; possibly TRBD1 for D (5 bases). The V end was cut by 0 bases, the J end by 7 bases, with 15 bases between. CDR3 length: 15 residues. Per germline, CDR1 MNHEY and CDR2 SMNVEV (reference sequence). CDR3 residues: CASSLSGGGGGGYTF. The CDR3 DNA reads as TGTGCCAGCAGTTTATCGGGTGGCGGGGGGGGTGGCTACACCTTC.

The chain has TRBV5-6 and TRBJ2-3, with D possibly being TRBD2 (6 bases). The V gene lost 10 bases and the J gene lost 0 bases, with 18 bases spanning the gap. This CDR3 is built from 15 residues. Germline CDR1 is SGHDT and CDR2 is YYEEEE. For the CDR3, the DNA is TGTGCCGCACAACCGTCAAGCGGGAGCACAGATACGCAGTATTTT. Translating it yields CAAQPSSGSTDTQYF.

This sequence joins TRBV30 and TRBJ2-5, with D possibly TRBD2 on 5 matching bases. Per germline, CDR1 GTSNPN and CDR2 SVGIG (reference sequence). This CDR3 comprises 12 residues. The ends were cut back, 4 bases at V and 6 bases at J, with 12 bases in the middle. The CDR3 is CAWNVGEQTQYF. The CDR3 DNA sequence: TGTGCCTGGAACGTGGGAGAGCAGACCCAGTACTTC. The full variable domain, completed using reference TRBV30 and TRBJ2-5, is SQTIHQWPATLVQPVGSPLSLECTVEGTSNPNLYWYRQAAGRGLQLLFYSVGIGQISSEVPQNLSASRPQDRQFILSSKKLLLSDSGFYLCAWNVGEQTQYFGPGTRLLVL.

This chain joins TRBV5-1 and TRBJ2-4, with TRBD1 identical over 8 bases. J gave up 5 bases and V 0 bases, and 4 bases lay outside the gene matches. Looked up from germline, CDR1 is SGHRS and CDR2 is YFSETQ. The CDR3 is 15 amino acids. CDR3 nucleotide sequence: TGCGCCAGCAGCTTGGGGACAGGGATCGAAAACATTCAGTACTTC. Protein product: CASSLGTGIENIQYF.

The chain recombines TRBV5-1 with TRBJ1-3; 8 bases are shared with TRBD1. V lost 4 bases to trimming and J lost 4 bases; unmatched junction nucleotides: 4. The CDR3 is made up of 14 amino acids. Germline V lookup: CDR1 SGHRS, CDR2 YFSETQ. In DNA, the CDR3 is TGCGCCAGCAGCGTGGGACAGGAAGGAAACACCATATATTTT. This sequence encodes CASSVGQEGNTIYF.

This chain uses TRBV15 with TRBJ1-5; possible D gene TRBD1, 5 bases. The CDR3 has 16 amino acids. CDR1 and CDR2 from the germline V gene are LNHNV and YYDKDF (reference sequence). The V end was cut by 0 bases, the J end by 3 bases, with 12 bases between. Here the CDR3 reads CATSRDLGGSNQPQHF. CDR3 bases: TGTGCCACCAGCAGAGATTTGGGGGGATCCAATCAGCCCCAGCATTTT.